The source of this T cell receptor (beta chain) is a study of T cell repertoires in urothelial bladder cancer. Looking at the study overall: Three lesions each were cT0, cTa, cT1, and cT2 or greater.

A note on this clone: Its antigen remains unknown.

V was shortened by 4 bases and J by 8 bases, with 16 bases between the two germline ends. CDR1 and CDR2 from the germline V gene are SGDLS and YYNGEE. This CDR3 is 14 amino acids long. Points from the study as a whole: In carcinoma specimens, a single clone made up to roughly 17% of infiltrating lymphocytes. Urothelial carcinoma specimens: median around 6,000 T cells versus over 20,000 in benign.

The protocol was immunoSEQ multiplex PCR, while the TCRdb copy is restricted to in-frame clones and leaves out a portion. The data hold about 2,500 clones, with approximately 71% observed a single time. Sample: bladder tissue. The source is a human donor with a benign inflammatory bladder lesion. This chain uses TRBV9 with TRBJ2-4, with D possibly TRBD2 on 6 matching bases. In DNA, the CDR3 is TGTGCCAGCAGCTCGGGGGACTGGCTGGACATTCAGTACTTC. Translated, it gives CASSSGDWLDIQYF.